This T cell receptor beta chain was captured by sequencing in a study of prognosis after radiotherapy for stage I lung cancer. Study information: About 7 patients had squamous cell carcinoma and over ten had adenocarcinoma.

V was clipped by 1 base and J by 1 base; unmatched bases: 5. The CDR3 consists of 17 residues. CDR1 LGHNA and CDR2 YNFKEQ come from the germline V gene. Multiplex PCR, run in two rounds, amplified TCR beta CDR3 from genomic DNA. Gene-specific primers for each TRBV and TRBJ gene drove first-round PCR. One entry per CDR3 protein results from TCRdb running MiXCR on the multiplex PCR reads. The sample has 38,000 or so distinct CDR3 sequences, about 24% seen once. This clonotype was observed at least ten times. Here the sequenced sample was PBMCs, taken before or after stereotactic body radiation therapy (not recorded which). The origin of this receptor is a donor at least 50 years old with non-small cell lung cancer. The chain employs TRBV4-2 and TRBJ2-1; 9 nucleotides line up with TRBD2. CDR3 DNA: TGTGCCAGCAGCCAAGCCAGCGGGGGGTTATCCTACAATGAGCAGTTCTTC. Amino acid sequence: CASSQASGGLSYNEQFF.